Each of the 12 T cell receptor beta chains below was sequenced from the same sample in a study of shared clonotypes between healthy human individuals. Here immunoSEQ multiplex PCR was the method, and the copy in TCRdb shows in-frame clones only, minus some. In the table there are over a million clones, over 95% of which are singletons. Sample: naive CD4+ T cells sorted from blood. Subset given: CD45RA+ positively selected. The origin of the receptors is a man younger than 40 in good health.

This rearrangement joins TRBV9 to TRBJ1-3; D is unclear. The CDR3 consists of 16 residues. Per germline, CDR1 SGDLS and CDR2 YYNGEE. V dropped 3 bases and J dropped 0 bases, with 13 bases sitting between them. Written as DNA, the CDR3 is TGTGCCAGCAGCGCCAGCAGGCGCCGCTCTGGAAACACCATATATTTT. Its translation: CASSASRRRSGNTIYF.

The V and J genes are TRBV18 and TRBJ2-2; D might be TRBD1 (6 bases). The CDR3 is 15 residues long. Trimming stripped 6 bases from V and 3 bases from J, with 14 bases between. The germline V gene has CDR1 KGHSH and CDR2 LQKENI. CDR3: CASSQTDSYTGELFF. The DNA of the CDR3 is TGTGCCAGCTCCCAGACGGACAGCTACACCGGGGAGCTGTTTTTT.

V and J are TRBV4-1 and TRBJ2-7, with TRBD1 matching 7 bases. Germline assignment: CDR1 MGHRA and CDR2 YSYEKL. V trimming: 0 bases; J trimming: 2 bases; junction bases outside the gene matches: 4. The CDR3 totals 15 residues. CDR3 nucleotide sequence: TGCGCCAGCAGCCAAGAATCCCAGGGGGCCTACGAGCAGTACTTC. Protein product: CASSQESQGAYEQYF.

J is TRBJ1-1 and V is TRBV19; tentatively, D is TRBD1 (5 bases). Trimming left V 5 bases short and J 5 bases short, with 15 bases between. The V gene's germline CDR1 is LNHDA and CDR2 SQIVND (reference sequence). This CDR3 is built from 14 residues. CDR3 amino acids: CASSFSTRGTEAFF. The CDR3 DNA sequence: TGTGCCAGTAGTTTTTCGACCCGGGGGACTGAAGCTTTCTTT.

This clone was found once. This sample also contains other DNA sequences that code for the same CDR3. The J gene is TRBJ2-7, the V gene TRBV7-8; 10 positions match TRBD2. V was clipped by 1 base and J by 6 bases; unmatched bases: 6. CDR3 length: 15 residues. Germline assignment: CDR1 SGHVS and CDR2 FQNEAQ. DNA of the CDR3: TGTGCCAGCAGCTTAGGGCTAGCGGGAGTAGGCGAGCAGTACTTC. This encodes CASSLGLAGVGEQYF.

This rearrangement joins TRBV13 to TRBJ2-7; no definite D call. Per germline, CDR1 PRHDT and CDR2 FYEKMQ (reference sequence). The V and J ends lost 3 bases and 2 bases respectively, with 11 bases between them. The CDR3 is 14 residues long. CDR3 in amino acids: CASSFWTATYEQYF. The DNA of the CDR3 is TGTGCCAGCAGCTTCTGGACGGCGACCTACGAGCAGTACTTC.

The chain couples TRBV15 to TRBJ2-5; no reliable D call. V lost 7 bases and J 5 bases, leaving 14 bases between the germline ends. The germline CDR1 and CDR2 sequences are LNHNV and YYDKDF (reference sequence). This CDR3 contains 13 residues. For the CDR3, the DNA is TGTGCCACCACTGATCCCCCAAGGGAGACCCAGTACTTC. Translation gives CATTDPPRETQYF.

The rearrangement joins TRBV28 to TRBJ2-2; TRBD1 agrees at 10 bases. The CDR3 has 17 residues. Trimming removed 0 bases from V and 5 bases from J; junction bases left unmatched: 6. CDR1 MDHEN and CDR2 SYDVKM come from the germline V gene. This CDR3 reads CASSLWMTGGRTGELFF. CDR3 nucleotide sequence: TGTGCCAGCAGTTTATGGATGACAGGGGGCAGGACCGGGGAGCTGTTTTTT.

The chain combines TRBV7-3 with TRBJ2-2, with D uncertain. V dropped 0 bases and J dropped 7 bases, with 12 bases sitting between them. The CDR3 spans 15 residues. Germline V gene sequence: CDR1 SGHTA, CDR2 FQGTGA. The CDR3 sequence is CASSLTGMGGGELFF. In nucleotides, the CDR3 is TGTGCCAGCAGCTTAACAGGGATGGGTGGCGGGGAGCTGTTTTTT.

The table lists this clone with a count of one. This rearrangement joins TRBV27 to TRBJ2-1, with D possibly TRBD1 on 5 matching bases. With 6 bases removed from V and 3 bases from J, the gap between germline ends came to 15 bases. The CDR3 loop spans 15 amino acids. Per germline, CDR1 MNHEY and CDR2 SMNVEV (reference sequence). The CDR3 nucleotides are TGTGCCAGCAGCTATGACAGTAAAGTCTACAATGAGCAGTTCTTC. This encodes CASSYDSKVYNEQFF.

The count of this clone is one. The J gene is TRBJ2-7, the V gene TRBV5-1; 10 positions match TRBD1. The CDR3 runs 16 residues. V lost 4 bases and J lost 3; bases outside the gene matches: 10. Germline CDR1 reads SGHRS; CDR2 reads YFSETQ. CDR3 sequence (DNA): TGCGCCAGCAGCCAACTGGACAGGGGGGAGAACTACGAGCAGTACTTC. Amino acids: CASSQLDRGENYEQYF.

This chain joins TRBV15 and TRBJ1-5, with TRBD1 matching 7 bases. This CDR3 comprises 16 residues. Trimming at V came to 0 bases and at J to 6 bases, leaving 8 bases not matched to a gene. Germline assignment: CDR1 LNHNV and CDR2 YYDKDF (reference sequence). CDR3 sequence reads: CATSRETDRASQPQHF. DNA of the CDR3: TGTGCCACCAGCAGAGAGACCGACAGGGCGAGTCAGCCCCAGCATTTT.